The T cell receptor beta chain under discussion was sequenced for a study of T cells in Graves' hyperthyroidism and ophthalmopathy. This CDR3 spans 13 amino acids. The V end was cut by 7 bases, the J end by 4 bases, with 13 bases between. Germline V gives CDR1 ENHRY, CDR2 SYGVKD. Findings and caveats of the study: Before onset, ophthalmopathy was predicted by the model a median around 6.5 months earlier.

TCR beta CDR3 region amplification was performed from RNA transcripts. A first-round RT-PCR of the TCR CDR3 used the HTBI primer set. TCRdb redid the calling of the multiplex PCR reads with MiXCR, one entry per CDR3 protein. The sample holds 380,000 or so distinct CDR3 sequences, about a fifth seen once. This clonotype was detected ten times or more. Its cognate antigen is unknown. The genes are TRBV10-3 and TRBJ1-2; possibly TRBD1 for D (5 bases). Sequences were obtained from blood. The sequence was obtained from a woman under 30 with Graves' hyperthyroidism. DNA of the CDR3: TGTGCCATCAAGGGCAGACAGACCTATGGCTACACCTTC. This gives the protein CAIKGRQTYGYTF.